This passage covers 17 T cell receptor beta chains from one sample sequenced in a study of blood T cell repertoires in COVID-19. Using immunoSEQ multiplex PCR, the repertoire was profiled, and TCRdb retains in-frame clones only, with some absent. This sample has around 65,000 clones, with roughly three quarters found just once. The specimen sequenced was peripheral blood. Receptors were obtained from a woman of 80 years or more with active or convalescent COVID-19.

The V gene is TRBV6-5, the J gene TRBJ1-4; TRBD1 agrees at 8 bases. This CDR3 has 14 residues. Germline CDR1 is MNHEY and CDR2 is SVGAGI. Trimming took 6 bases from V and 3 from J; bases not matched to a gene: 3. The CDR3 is CASRQQGANEKLFF. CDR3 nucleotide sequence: TGTGCCAGCAGACAACAGGGGGCTAATGAAAAACTGTTTTTT.

The CDR3 spells CASSEEAGTEAFF. CDR3 coding DNA: TGTGCCAGCAGTGAGGAGGCTGGCACTGAAGCTTTCTTT. The chain has TRBV6-1 and TRBJ1-1, with D hard to call. The V gene lost 3 bases and the J gene lost 4 bases, with 9 bases spanning the gap. Germline V gene lookup returns CDR1 MNHNS and CDR2 SASEGT. The CDR3 is 13 residues long.

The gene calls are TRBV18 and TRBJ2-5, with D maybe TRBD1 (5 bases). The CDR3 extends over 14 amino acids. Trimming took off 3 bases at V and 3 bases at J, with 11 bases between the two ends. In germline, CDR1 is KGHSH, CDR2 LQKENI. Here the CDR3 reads CASSPGHLEETQYF. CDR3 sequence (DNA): TGTGCCAGCTCACCTGGACACCTTGAAGAGACCCAGTACTTC.

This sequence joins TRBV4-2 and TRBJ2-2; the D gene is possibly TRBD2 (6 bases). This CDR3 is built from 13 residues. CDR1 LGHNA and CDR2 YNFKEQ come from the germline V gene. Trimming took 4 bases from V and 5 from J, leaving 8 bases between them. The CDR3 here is CASSLTSTGELFF. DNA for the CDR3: TGTGCCAGCAGCCTGACTAGTACCGGGGAGCTGTTTTTT.

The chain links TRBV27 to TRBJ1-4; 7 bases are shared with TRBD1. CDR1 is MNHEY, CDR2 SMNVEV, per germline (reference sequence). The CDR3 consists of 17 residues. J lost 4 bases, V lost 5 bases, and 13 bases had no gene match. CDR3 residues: CASSKRGVRQGNEKLFF. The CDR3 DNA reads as TGTGCCAGCAGTAAGAGGGGGGTCCGACAGGGTAATGAAAAACTGTTTTTT.

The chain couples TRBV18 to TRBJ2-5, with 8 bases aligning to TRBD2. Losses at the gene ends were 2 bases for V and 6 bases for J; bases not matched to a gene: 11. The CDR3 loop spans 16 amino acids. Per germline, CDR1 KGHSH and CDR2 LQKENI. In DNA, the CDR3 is TGTGCCAGCTCACCAACCCTAAGTCCGGGGGGGAAGACCCAGTACTTC. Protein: CASSPTLSPGGKTQYF.

CDR3 coding DNA: TGTGCCAGCAGCCGTAGCGGGGGGAGCACAGATACGCAGTATTTT. This codes for CASSRSGGSTDTQYF. The rearrangement joins TRBV11-3 to TRBJ2-3; 10 bases map to TRBD2. Germline loops: CDR1 SGHNT, CDR2 YENEEA. The CDR3 totals 15 residues. V trimming: 5 bases; J trimming: 0 bases; junction bases outside the gene matches: 2. The variable domain in full, completed from reference TRBV11-3 and TRBJ2-3, reads EAGVVQSPRYKIIEKKQPVAFWCNPISGHNTLYWYLQNLGQGPELLIRYENEEAVDDSQLPKDRFSAERLKGVDSTLKIQPAELGDSAVYLCASSRSGGSTDTQYFGPGTRLTVL.

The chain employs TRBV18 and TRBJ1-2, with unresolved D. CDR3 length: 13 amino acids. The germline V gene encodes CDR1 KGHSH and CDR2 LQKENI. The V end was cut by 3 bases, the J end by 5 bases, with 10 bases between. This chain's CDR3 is CASSPTQEYGYTF. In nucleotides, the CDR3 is TGTGCCAGCTCACCGACGCAGGAATATGGCTACACCTTC.

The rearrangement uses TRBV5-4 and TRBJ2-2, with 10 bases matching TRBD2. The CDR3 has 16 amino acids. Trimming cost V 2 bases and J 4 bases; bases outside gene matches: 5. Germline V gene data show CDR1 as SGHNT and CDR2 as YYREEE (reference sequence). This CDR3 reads CASSFQRGGPTGELFF. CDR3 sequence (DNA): TGTGCCAGCAGCTTCCAGCGGGGGGGCCCCACCGGGGAGCTGTTTTTT. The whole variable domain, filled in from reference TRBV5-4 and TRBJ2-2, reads ETGVTQSPTHLIKTRGQQVTLRCSSQSGHNTVSWYQQALGQGPQFIFQYYREEENGRGNFPPRFSGLQFPNYSSELNVNALELDDSALYLCASSFQRGGPTGELFFGEGSRLTVL.

CDR3 DNA: TGTGCCAGCAGTTCTCTAGCGGGGGGCTTCTCTGGGGCCAACGTCCTGACTTTC. The encoded protein is CASSSLAGGFSGANVLTF. The J gene is TRBJ2-6, the V gene TRBV27; 11 nucleotides match TRBD2. J gave up 0 bases and V 4 bases, and 5 bases lay outside the gene matches. In germline, CDR1 is MNHEY, CDR2 SMNVEV (reference sequence). The CDR3 is 18 residues long.

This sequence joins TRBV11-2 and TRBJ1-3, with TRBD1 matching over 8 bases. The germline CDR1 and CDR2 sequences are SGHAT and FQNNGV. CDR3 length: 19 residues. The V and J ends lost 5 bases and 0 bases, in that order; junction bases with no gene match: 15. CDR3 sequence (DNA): TGTGCCAGCAGCGAGGAGAGACAGGGGTCTTTAAGCTCTGGAAACACCATATATTTT. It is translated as CASSEERQGSLSSGNTIYF.

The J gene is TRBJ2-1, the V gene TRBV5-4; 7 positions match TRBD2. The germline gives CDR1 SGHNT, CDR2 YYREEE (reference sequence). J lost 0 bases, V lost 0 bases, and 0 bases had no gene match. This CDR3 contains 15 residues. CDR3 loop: CASSLGGSSYNEQFF. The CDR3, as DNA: TGTGCCAGCAGCTTGGGCGGGAGCTCCTACAATGAGCAGTTCTTC.

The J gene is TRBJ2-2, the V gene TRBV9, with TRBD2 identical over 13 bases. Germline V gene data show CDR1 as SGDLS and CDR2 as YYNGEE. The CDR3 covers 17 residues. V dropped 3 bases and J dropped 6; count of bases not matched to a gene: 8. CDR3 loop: CASSDRQLAGGAGELFF. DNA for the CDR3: TGTGCCAGCAGCGACCGACAACTAGCGGGGGGGGCCGGGGAGCTGTTTTTT.

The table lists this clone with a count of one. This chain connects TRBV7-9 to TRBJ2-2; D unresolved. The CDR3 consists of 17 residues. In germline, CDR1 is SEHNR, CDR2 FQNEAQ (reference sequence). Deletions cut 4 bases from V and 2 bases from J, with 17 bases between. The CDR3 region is CASSSIEEIINTGELFF. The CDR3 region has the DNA TGTGCCAGCAGCTCGATCGAGGAGATAATAAACACCGGGGAGCTGTTTTTT.

The CDR3 protein is CASSLEGQHTDTQYF. In nucleotides, the CDR3 is TGCGCCAGCAGCTTGGAGGGGCAGCACACAGATACGCAGTATTTT. V gene TRBV5-1 combines with J gene TRBJ2-3, with a weak D call TRBD1 (5 bases). The germline CDR1 and CDR2 sequences are SGHRS and YFSETQ. This CDR3 has 15 amino acids. The V gene lost 0 bases and the J gene lost 2 bases, with 10 bases spanning the gap.

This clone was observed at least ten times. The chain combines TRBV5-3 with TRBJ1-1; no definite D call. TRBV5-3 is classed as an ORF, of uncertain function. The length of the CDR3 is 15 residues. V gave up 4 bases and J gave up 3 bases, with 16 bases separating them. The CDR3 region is CARSPGLRGDTEAFF. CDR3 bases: TGTGCCAGAAGCCCGGGTTTACGAGGTGACACTGAAGCTTTCTTT.

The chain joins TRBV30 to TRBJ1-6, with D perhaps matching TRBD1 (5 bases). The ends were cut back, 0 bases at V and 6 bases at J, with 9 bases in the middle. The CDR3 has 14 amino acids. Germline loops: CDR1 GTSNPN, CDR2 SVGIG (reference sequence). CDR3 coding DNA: TGTGCCTGGAGTGTAACAGGAGTTAATTCACCCCTCCACTTT. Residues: CAWSVTGVNSPLHF.